This is a list of T cell receptor beta chains from one sample in a study of graft-versus-host responses after intestinal transplantation. Clones were read by immunoSEQ multiplex PCR, and TCRdb kept only the in-frame ones, dropping some. The sample has 20,000 or so clones, 80% to 95% seen once. The material was PBMCs, obtained approximately 370 days after transplant. These receptors were taken from a human patient who received an intestinal transplant, so some T cells may come from the graft donor. Each CDR3 is given with its conserved first and last residue. D genes are given only for firm matches. For some rows the clone size is stated as once, few or many, or as a class when expanded; others skip it.

j_call clone_size d_call v_call cdr3_aa cdr3_nt
TRBJ1-2 NA NA TRBV28 CASSLGGVNGYTF TGTGCCAGCAGTTTAGGGGGGGTAAATGGCTACACCTTC
TRBJ2-2 NA TRBD2 TRBV4-2 CASSPLAGDTGELFF TGTGCCAGCAGCCCACTAGCGGGGGACACCGGGGAGCTGTTTTTT
TRBJ2-1 NA TRBD2 TRBV7-2 CASSLSTSGSAFF TGTGCCAGCAGCTTATCGACTAGCGGGAGTGCCTTCTTC
TRBJ1-3 NA NA TRBV29-1 CSVEVGNTIYF TGCAGCGTTGAAGTGGGAAACACCATATATTTT
TRBJ2-5 NA NA TRBV11-2 CASRSYETQYF TGTGCCAGCAGGTCATACGAGACCCAGTACTTC
TRBJ2-2 NA NA TRBV5-1 CASSPYTGELFF TGCGCCAGCAGCCCCTACACCGGGGAGCTGTTTTTT
TRBJ2-7 NA NA TRBV9 CASSGGGDFSTYEQYF TGTGCCAGCAGCGGAGGGGGGGACTTTTCTACCTACGAGCAGTACTTC
TRBJ1-2 NA NA TRBV21-1 CASSKGLQADHYGYTF TGTGCCAGCAGCAAAGGGTTACAGGCAGATCACTATGGCTACACCTTC
TRBJ2-6 NA NA TRBV30 CAWSSGANVLTF TGTGCCTGGAGTTCGGGGGCCAACGTCCTGACTTTC
TRBJ2-3 NA NA TRBV27 CASSPLVLPDTQYF TGTGCCAGCAGTCCCCTAGTGCTCCCAGATACGCAGTATTTT
TRBJ1-1 NA NA TRBV6-4 CASSEALNTEAFF TGTGCCAGCAGTGAGGCCTTGAACACTGAAGCTTTCTTT
TRBJ2-7 NA NA TRBV18 CASSPNSLSSYEQYF TGTGCCAGCTCCCCAAACAGCCTGAGCTCCTACGAGCAGTACTTC
TRBJ1-3 NA NA TRBV29-1 CSVKLGPGNTIYF TGCAGCGTCAAGCTCGGACCGGGAAACACCATATATTTT
TRBJ2-1 NA NA TRBV4-1 CASSQHYNEQFF TGCGCCAGCAGCCAACACTACAATGAGCAGTTCTTC
TRBJ1-1 NA NA TRBV30 CAWSAVEAFF TGTGCCTGGAGTGCGGTAGAAGCTTTCTTT
TRBJ2-1 few TRBD2 TRBV12-5 CASGLAGGLGNEQFF TGTGCTAGTGGGCTAGCGGGGGGCCTAGGAAATGAGCAGTTCTTC
TRBJ2-3 NA NA TRBV7-2 CASSEPVQARRADTQYF TGTGCCAGCAGCGAACCAGTACAGGCAAGGAGGGCAGATACGCAGTATTTT
TRBJ1-5 NA TRBD1 TRBV6-6 CASSPGQSFNQPQHF TGTGCCAGCAGTCCGGGACAGTCGTTCAATCAGCCCCAGCATTTT
TRBJ2-1 NA TRBD2 TRBV4-3 CASSQPGTTPSDEQFF TGCGCCAGCAGCCAACCCGGGACTACCCCTAGTGATGAGCAGTTCTTC
TRBJ2-4 NA NA TRBV15 CATSRDPGVAKNIQYF TGTGCCACCAGCAGAGACCCCGGTGTAGCCAAAAACATTCAGTACTTC
TRBJ2-1 NA TRBD1 TRBV6-6 CAIGTGGRNEQFF TGTGCCATCGGGACAGGGGGGAGGAATGAGCAGTTCTTC
TRBJ2-7 once TRBD2 TRBV27 CASSSGPSGSYEQYF TGTGCCAGCAGTTCAGGTCCTAGCGGATCCTACGAGCAGTACTTC
TRBJ2-6 NA NA TRBV6-6 CASSSEANVLTF TGTGCCAGCAGCTCGGAAGCCAACGTCCTGACTTTC
TRBJ1-1 NA TRBD1 TRBV6-5 CASSLGQVTEAFF TGTGCCAGCAGTTTGGGACAGGTCACTGAAGCTTTCTTT
TRBJ2-1 NA TRBD2 TRBV9 CASSAFGLAGHNEQFF TGTGCCAGCAGCGCCTTCGGACTAGCGGGGCACAATGAGCAGTTCTTC
TRBJ2-4 NA TRBD1 TRBV9 CASSAGQGPTSQTKNIQYF TGTGCCAGCAGCGCTGGACAGGGGCCGACTAGCCAAACCAAAAACATTCAGTACTTC
TRBJ2-2 NA NA TRBV6-5 CASSYSMGVAGELFF TGTGCCAGCAGTTACTCGATGGGTGTGGCCGGGGAGCTGTTTTTT
TRBJ2-3 NA NA TRBV2 CASRQGKGTDTQYF TGTGCCAGCAGACAAGGGAAGGGCACAGATACGCAGTATTTT
TRBJ2-5 once TRBD1 TRBV5-1 CASSFGDRGYETQYF TGCGCCAGCAGCTTTGGGGACAGGGGATATGAGACCCAGTACTTC